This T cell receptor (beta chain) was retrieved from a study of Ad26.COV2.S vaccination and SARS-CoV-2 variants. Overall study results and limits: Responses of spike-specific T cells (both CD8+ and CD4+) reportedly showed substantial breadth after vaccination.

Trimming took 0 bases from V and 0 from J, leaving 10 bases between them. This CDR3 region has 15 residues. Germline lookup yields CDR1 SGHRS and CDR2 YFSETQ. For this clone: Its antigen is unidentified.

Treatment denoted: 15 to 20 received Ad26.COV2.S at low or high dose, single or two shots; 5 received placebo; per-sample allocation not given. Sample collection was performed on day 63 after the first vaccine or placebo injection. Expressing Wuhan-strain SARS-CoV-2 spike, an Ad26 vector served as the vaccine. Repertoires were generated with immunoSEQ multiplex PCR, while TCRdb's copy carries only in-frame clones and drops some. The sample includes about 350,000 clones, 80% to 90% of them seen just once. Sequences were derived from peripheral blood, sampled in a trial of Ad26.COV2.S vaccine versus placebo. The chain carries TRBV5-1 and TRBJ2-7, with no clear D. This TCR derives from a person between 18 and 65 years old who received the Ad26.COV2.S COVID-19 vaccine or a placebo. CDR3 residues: CASSLDAMSSYEQYF. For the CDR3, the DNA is TGCGCCAGCAGCTTGGACGCCATGAGCTCCTACGAGCAGTACTTC.